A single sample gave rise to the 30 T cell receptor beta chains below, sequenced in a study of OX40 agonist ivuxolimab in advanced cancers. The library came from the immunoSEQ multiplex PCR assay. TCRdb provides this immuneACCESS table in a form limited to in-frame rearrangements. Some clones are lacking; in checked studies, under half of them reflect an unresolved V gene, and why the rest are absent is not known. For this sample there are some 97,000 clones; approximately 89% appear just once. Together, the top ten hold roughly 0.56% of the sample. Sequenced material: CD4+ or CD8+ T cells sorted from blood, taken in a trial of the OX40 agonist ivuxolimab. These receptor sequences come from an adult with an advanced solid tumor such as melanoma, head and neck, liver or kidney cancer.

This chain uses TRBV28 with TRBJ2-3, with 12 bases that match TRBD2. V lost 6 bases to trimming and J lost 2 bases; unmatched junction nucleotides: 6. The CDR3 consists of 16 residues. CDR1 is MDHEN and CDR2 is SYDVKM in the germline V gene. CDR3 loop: CASSPGLAGFTDTQYF. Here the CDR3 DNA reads TGTGCCAGCAGCCCTGGACTAGCGGGGTTCACAGATACGCAGTATTTT.

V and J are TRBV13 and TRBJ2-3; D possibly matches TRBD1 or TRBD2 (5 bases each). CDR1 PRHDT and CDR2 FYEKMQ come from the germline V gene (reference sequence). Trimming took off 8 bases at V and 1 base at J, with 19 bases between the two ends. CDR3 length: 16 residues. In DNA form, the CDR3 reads TGTGCCAGCTTCCTGAGAGTGGGGGATCGCACAGATACGCAGTATTTT. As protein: CASFLRVGDRTDTQYF.

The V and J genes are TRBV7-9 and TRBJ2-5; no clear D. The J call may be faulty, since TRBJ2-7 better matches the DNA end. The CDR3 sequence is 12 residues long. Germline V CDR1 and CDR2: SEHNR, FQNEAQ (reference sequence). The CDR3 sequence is CASSPERYEQYF. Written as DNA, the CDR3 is TGTGCCAGCAGCCCCGAGCGCTACGAGCAGTACTTC.

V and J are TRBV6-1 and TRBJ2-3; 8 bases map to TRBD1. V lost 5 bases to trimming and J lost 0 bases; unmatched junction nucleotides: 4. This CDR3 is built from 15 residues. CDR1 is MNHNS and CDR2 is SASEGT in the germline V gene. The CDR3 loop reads CASSTGTGSTDTQYF. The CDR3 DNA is TGTGCCAGCAGTACCGGGACAGGAAGCACAGATACGCAGTATTTT.

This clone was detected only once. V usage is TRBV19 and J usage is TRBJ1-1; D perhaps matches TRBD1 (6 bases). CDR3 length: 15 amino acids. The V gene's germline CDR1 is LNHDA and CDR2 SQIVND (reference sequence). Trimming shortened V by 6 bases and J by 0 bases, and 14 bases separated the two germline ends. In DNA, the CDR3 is TGTGCCAGTAGATTAGGACAGTATATGAACACTGAAGCTTTCTTT. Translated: CASRLGQYMNTEAFF. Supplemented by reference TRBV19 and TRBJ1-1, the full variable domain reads DGGITQSPKYLFRKEGQNVTLSCEQNLNHDAMYWYRQDPGQGLRLIYYSQIVNDFQKGDIAEGYSVSREKKESFPLTVTSAQKNPTAFYLCASRLGQYMNTEAFFGQGTRLTVV.

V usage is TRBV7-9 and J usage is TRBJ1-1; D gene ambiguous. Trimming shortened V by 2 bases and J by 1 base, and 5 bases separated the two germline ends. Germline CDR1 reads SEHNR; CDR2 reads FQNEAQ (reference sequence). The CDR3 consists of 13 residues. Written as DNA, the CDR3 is TGTGCCAGCAGCTTATTGGAGAACACTGAAGCTTTCTTT. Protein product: CASSLLENTEAFF.

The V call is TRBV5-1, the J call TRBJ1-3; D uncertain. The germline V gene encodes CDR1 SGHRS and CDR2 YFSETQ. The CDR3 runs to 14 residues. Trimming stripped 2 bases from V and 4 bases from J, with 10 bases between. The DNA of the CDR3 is TGCGCCAGCAGCTTAGACATCCTCGGAAACACCATATATTTT. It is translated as CASSLDILGNTIYF.

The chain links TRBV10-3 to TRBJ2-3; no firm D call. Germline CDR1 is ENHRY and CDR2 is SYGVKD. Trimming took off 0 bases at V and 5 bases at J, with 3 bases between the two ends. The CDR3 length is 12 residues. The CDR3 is CAISESVDTQYF. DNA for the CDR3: TGTGCCATCAGTGAGTCGGTAGATACGCAGTATTTT.

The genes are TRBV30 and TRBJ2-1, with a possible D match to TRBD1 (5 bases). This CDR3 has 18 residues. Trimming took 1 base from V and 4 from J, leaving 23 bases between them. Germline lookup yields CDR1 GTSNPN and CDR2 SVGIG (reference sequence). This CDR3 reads CAWSDVGVIKKRYNEQFF. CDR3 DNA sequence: TGTGCCTGGAGTGATGTAGGGGTTATCAAAAAAAGATACAATGAGCAGTTCTTC.

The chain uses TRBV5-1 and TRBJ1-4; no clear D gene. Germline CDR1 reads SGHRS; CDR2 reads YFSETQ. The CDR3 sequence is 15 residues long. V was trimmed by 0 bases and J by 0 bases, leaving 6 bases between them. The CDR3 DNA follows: TGCGCCAGCAGCTTGGCGACAACAACTAATGAAAAACTGTTTTTT. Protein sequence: CASSLATTTNEKLFF.

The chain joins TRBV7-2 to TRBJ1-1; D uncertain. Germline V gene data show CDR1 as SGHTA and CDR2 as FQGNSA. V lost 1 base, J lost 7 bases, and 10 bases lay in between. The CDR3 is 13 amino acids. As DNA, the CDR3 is TGTGCCAGCAGCTTAGATTTCAGTGGTGAAGCTTTCTTT. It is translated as CASSLDFSGEAFF.

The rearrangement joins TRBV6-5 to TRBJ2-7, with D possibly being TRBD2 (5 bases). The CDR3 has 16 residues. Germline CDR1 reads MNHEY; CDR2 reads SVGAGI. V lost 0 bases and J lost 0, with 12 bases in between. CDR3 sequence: CASSYSILGSSYEQYF. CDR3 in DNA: TGTGCCAGCAGTTACTCGATTCTAGGGAGCTCCTACGAGCAGTACTTC.

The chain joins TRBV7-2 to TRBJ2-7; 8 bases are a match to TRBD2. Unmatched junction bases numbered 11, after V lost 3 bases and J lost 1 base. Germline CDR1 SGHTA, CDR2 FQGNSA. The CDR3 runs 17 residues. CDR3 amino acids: CASSFSLTGTRSYEQYF. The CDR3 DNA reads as TGTGCCAGCAGCTTTAGTCTAACCGGGACTAGATCCTACGAGCAGTACTTC.

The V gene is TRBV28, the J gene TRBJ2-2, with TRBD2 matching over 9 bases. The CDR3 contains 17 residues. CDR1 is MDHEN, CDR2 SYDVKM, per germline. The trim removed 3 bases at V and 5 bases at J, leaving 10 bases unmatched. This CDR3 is CASSFSSGRSGTGELFF. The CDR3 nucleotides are TGTGCCAGCAGTTTCTCCAGCGGGAGGTCGGGGACCGGGGAGCTGTTTTTT.

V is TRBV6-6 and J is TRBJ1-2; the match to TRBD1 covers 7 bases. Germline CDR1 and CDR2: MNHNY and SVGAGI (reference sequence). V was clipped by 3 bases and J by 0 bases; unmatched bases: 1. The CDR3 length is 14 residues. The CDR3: CASSYQGANYGYTF. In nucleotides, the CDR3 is TGTGCCAGCAGTTATCAGGGGGCTAACTATGGCTACACCTTC.

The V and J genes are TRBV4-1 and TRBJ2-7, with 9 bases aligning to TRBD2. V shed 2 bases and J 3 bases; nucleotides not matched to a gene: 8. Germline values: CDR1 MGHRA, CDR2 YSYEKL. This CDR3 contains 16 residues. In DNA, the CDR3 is TGCGCCAGCAGCCAACAACTAGCGGGTACTAACTACGAGCAGTACTTC. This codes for CASSQQLAGTNYEQYF.

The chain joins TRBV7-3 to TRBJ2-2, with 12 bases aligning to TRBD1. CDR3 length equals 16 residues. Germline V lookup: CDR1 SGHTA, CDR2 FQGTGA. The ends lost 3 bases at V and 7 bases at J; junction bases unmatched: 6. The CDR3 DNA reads TGTGCCAGCAGCTTCGGGACAGGGGGCAGGATCGGGGAGCTGTTTTTT. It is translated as CASSFGTGGRIGELFF.

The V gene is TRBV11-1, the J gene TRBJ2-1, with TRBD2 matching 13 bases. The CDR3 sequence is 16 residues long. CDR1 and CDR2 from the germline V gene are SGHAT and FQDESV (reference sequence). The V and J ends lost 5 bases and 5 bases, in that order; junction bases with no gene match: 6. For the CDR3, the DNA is TGTGCCAGCAGCCTACGACTAGCGGGAGGCAACAATGAGCAGTTCTTC. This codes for CASSLRLAGGNNEQFF.

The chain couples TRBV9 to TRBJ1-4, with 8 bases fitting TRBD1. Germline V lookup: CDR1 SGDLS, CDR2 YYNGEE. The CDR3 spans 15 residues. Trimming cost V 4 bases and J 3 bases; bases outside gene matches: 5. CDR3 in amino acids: CASSITGGANEKLFF. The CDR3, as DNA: TGTGCCAGCAGCATTACAGGGGGGGCTAATGAAAAACTGTTTTTT.

Here the CDR3 DNA reads TGTGCCAGCAGTTATTCCGGGACGCCGGTCAACTACGAGCAGTACTTC. This gives the protein CASSYSGTPVNYEQYF. The chain carries TRBV6-5 and TRBJ2-7; D assignment may be TRBD1 or TRBD2 (5 bases each). The CDR3 extends over 16 amino acids. V gave up 3 bases and J gave up 3 bases, with 18 bases separating them. Germline V gene data show CDR1 as MNHEY and CDR2 as SVGAGI.

In nucleotides, the CDR3 is TGTGCCAGCAGCTCCTCCGGGACAGTTGAGCAGTTCTTC. Protein sequence: CASSSSGTVEQFF. The chain links TRBV7-3 to TRBJ2-1; 7 nucleotides agree with TRBD1. V trimming: 4 bases; J trimming: 9 bases; junction bases outside the gene matches: 6. Germline CDR1 and CDR2: SGHTA and FQGTGA. This CDR3 spans 13 amino acids.

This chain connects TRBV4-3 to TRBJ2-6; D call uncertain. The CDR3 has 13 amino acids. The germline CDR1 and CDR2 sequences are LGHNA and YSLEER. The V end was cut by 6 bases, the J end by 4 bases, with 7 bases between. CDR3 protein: CASREAGANVLTF. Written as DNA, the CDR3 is TGCGCCAGCAGAGAGGCAGGGGCCAACGTCCTGACTTTC.

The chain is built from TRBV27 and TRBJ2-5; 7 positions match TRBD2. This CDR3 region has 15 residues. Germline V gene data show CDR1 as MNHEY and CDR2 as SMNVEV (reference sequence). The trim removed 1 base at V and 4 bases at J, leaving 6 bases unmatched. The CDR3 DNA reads TGTGCCAGCAGTTTATTTGCCGGGAGGATAGAGACCCAGTACTTC. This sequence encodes CASSLFAGRIETQYF.

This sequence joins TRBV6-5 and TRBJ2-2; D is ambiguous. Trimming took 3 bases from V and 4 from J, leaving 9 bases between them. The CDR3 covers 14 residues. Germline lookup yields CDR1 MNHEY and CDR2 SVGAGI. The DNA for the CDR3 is TGTGCCAGCAGTTATGGCAGAAGCACCGGGGAGCTGTTTTTT. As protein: CASSYGRSTGELFF.

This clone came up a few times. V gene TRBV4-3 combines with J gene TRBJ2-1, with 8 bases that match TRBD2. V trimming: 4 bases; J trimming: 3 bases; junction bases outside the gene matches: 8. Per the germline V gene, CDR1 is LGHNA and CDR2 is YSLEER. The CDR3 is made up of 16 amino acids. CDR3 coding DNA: TGCGCCAGCAGCCTACAACTAGCGGCCAACTACAATGAGCAGTTCTTC. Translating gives CASSLQLAANYNEQFF.

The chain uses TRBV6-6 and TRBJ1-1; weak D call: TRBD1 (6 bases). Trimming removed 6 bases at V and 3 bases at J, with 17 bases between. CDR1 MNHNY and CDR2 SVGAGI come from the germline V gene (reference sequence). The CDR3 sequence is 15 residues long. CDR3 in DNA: TGTGCCAGCAGGAAAGGGGGACTTCACTACACTGAAGCTTTCTTT. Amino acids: CASRKGGLHYTEAFF.

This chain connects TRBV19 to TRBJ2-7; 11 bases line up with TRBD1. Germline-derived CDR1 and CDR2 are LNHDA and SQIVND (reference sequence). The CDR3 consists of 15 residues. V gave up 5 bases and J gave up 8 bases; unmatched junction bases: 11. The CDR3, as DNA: TGTGCCAGTAGTGACGTGGGGACAGGGGGGAATAAGCAGTACTTC. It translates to CASSDVGTGGNKQYF.

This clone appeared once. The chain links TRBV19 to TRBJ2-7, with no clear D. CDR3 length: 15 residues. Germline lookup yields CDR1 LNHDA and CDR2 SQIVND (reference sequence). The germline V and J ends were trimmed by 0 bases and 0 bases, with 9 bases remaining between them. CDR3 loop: CASSIEGFSSYEQYF. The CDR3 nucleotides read TGTGCCAGTAGTATAGAGGGCTTCAGCTCCTACGAGCAGTACTTC.

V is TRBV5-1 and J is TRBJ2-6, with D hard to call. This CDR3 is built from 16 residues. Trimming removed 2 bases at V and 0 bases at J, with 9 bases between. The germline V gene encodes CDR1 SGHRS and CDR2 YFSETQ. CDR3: CASSFQINSGANVLTF. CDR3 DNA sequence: TGCGCCAGCAGCTTCCAGATTAACTCTGGGGCCAACGTCCTGACTTTC.

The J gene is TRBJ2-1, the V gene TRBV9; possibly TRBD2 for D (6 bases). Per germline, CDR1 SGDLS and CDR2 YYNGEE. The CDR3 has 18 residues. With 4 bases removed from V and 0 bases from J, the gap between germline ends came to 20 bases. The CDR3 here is CASSPKWPGSSSYNEQFF. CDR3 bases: TGTGCCAGCAGCCCAAAGTGGCCCGGGAGTAGCTCCTACAATGAGCAGTTCTTC.